This record concerns one T cell receptor beta chain sequence. It has no known antigen specificity. The record has no base qualities; no much larger clone is one base away. The record originates from a study of T cells in localized non-small cell lung cancer (dated by TCRdb to the early 2020s). For context, the study as a whole: The study analyzed T cell repertoires of around 250 early-stage NSCLC patients, comparing tumors and uninvolved tumor-adjacent lungs. All 230 or so NSCLC patients in the cohort were treatment-naive and had localized lung tumors that were resected. Of the NSCLC patients, 129 were male and around 97 were female, and the mean age was around 70 years.

On the study overall, not on this receptor specifically: Longer overall survival was associated with higher blood T cell density, whereas shorter survival was associated with higher adjacent-lung clonality. A median of roughly 58 of the top 100 tumor clones were detected in paired uninvolved adjacent lung, and around 30 of these tumor clones were also found among the top 100 clones of the paired uninvolved adjacent lung. Because multi-region tumor sequencing was not done, intratumor heterogeneity could not be ruled out. Uninvolved tumor-adjacent lung showed the highest T cell clonality, higher than tumor, which suggests more focused antigenic responses in the uninvolved tumor-adjacent lung. Because the study design was exploratory, TCR variables were selected using unadjusted p-values without false-discovery rate correction.

Trimming costs V 2 bases and J 6 bases, and their ends lie 11 bases apart. From cysteine to phenylalanine, the CDR3 is 13 amino acids long. Only the CDR3 DNA stays, 39 bases, in frame from base 1. The germline V gene specifies SQVTM as CDR1 and ANQGSEA as CDR2. TCR beta CDR3 regions were sequenced from DNA using the immunoSEQ Assay. In the source study's methods: To compute T cell density, TCR beta template counts were normalized to usable DNA, which was estimated by amplifying housekeeping genes. Using the preseqR package, richness was estimated by extrapolating to 120,000 templates for tissue samples and 400,000 templates for PBMC samples. Clonality was defined as one minus Pielou's evenness. Tissue-enriched TCRs were identified by differential abundance testing using productive amino-acid clonotypes, minimum total count 5 and alpha 0.1. The Jaccard Index and the Morisita Overlap Index were used to measure how much the repertoires overlapped between compartments. GLIPH grouped TCR beta CDR3s together with public tetramer-defined viral CDR3s, and a viral motif had to include at least three viral sequences and also show V-gene enrichment. Imported from immuneACCESS, the table was reduced by TCRdb to in-frame sequences with V and J called. These copies leave out some clones; in studies compared against another copy, an unresolved V gene accounts for under half, and the cause of the remainder is not known. Clone size and the V and J calls come from that table; the DNA yielded D and trimming. This sample has fewer than 40,000 clones in its table, and around 84% of those were observed once. Jointly, the top ten make up around 3.8% of the sample.

At diagnosis, tumor, uninvolved tumor-adjacent lung and peripheral blood were collected and then preserved as a mix of FFPE and fresh-frozen material. For TCR repertoire profiling, blood samples were analyzed as peripheral blood mononuclear cells. The V and J genes are TRBV29-1 and TRBJ1-5; 5 matching bases give a weak D call of TRBD1. The specimen comprised peripheral blood, sampled before any cancer treatment. This TCR was recovered from a male donor aged 60 or older with stage III lung adenocarcinoma. The DNA sequence follows: TGCAGCGTTGAAATGGGGGGGGGTCAGCCCCAGCATTTT. Its protein product is CSVEMGGGQPQHF.